The clone carrying this TCR beta chain was observed many times. Its antigen is unknown. The data were taken from a study of T cell repertoires in cytomegalovirus infection. Looking at the study overall: CMV epitopes in the study were HLA-C-restricted (recently identified) and HLA-B-restricted (well studied). TCR beta signatures that were public indicated CMV infection and matching HLA type. Notes on the study in general: People with CMV and the relevant HLA were identified by cumulative public TCR beta family frequency. HLA-C-restricted CMV-specific TCR beta clonotypes prevailed in the ex vivo response.

V shed 0 bases, J shed 0 bases, and the junction held 1 base outside the gene matches. Per the germline V gene, CDR1 is SNHLY and CDR2 is FYNNEI. The CDR3 is 15 residues long. A single record per CDR3 protein comes from TCRdb applying MiXCR to the reads. The sample lists around 310,000 distinct CDR3 sequences, 25% to 35% occurring once. The chain links TRBV2 to TRBJ1-1, with 7 bases identical to TRBD1. This clonotype originated in a human donor in good health (CMV status not recorded). Some clones in this sample may be carry-over from other donors' samples. The sequences come from cultured PBMCs, collected from culture after CMV antigen stimulation. CDR3 residues: CASSEAQGVNTEAFF. CDR3 bases: TGTGCCAGCAGTGAAGCGCAGGGGGTGAACACTGAAGCTTTCTTT.